This entry features one T cell receptor beta chain sequence. Sequencing was performed with immunoSEQ multiplex PCR; in TCRdb, only in-frame clones are kept and a portion is missing. Among approximately 30,000 clones listed, more than 70% were seen once. V lost 11 bases and J 3 bases, leaving 10 bases between the germline ends. Germline CDR1 and CDR2: MNHNY and SVGAGI (reference sequence). The CDR3 runs to 11 residues. The sample originates from a study of T cell changes during pregnancy in multiple sclerosis. The V call is TRBV6-6, the J call TRBJ1-1; D remains unclear. The receptor comes from a female donor with multiple sclerosis, enrolled in a pregnancy study. Sequences were derived from CD8+ T cells from peripheral blood mononuclear cells, sampled in the first trimester of pregnancy. The CDR3: CAARVYTEAFF. CDR3 nucleotides: TGTGCCGCAAGAGTCTACACTGAAGCTTTCTTT.